This TCR beta chain is from a study of cytomegalovirus exposure and HLA in healthy donors. Looking at the study overall: Clustering assigned over 70% of the roughly 380 genotyped donors to the Caucasian-associated ancestry cluster.

PCR was performed using 60 Vbeta and 13 Jbeta primers. Assay used: immunoSEQ multiplex PCR; TCRdb lists only in-frame clones, some missing. The sample carries 140,000 or so clones, approximately 70% recorded once. Study-wide results and caveats: A later analysis linked a missense DCLRE1C variant to TCR beta V- and J-gene trimming.

Of note for this clone: Its matching antigen is unknown.

V lost 6 bases and J lost 13; bases outside the gene matches: 13. The CDR3 runs to 15 residues. Looked up from germline, CDR1 is MNHEY and CDR2 is SMNVEV (reference sequence). Sequences were obtained from PBMCs. The chain couples TRBV27 to TRBJ1-6, with TRBD1 matching 9 bases. The clonotype originates from a woman younger than 45 in good health and CMV-seronegative. Here the CDR3 reads CASRTLGQGSGPLHF. The CDR3 DNA sequence: TGTGCCAGCAGAACCTTGGGACAGGGTAGCGGGCCCCTCCACTTT.